This T cell receptor (beta chain) was observed in a study of shared clonotypes between healthy human individuals. The CDR3 consists of 15 residues. CDR1 is MNHEY, CDR2 SVGAGI, per germline. Trimming stripped 2 bases from V and 5 bases from J, with 16 bases between. Produced via immunoSEQ multiplex PCR; TCRdb's table is partial and in-frame only. The sample has roughly 520,000 clones, around 96% seen once; the top ten hold 0.05% to 0.08%. Concerning this clone itself: Its antigen is currently unknown.

Notes on the study in general: Among donors, the sharing of clonotypes was expected to be influenced by sequencing depth.

Specimen: naive CD4+ T cells sorted from blood. Subset specified: CD45RA+ positively selected. The receptor comes from a woman younger than 45 in good health. The chain joins TRBV6-5 to TRBJ2-7; D is ambiguous. The CDR3 region has the DNA TGTGCCAGCAGTTACCGGGTAGCAGGAATCGACGAGCAGTACTTC. As protein: CASSYRVAGIDEQYF.